This TCR beta chain was found in a study of patients and donors after allogeneic stem cell transplantation. TCRdb used MiXCR to reprocess the RT-PCR reads, holding one entry per CDR3 protein. The sample includes approximately 250,000 distinct CDR3 sequences, 14% of them seen just once. The source is a human donor who was either an allogeneic HSCT recipient or a stem cell or donor lymphocyte infusion donor (not recorded which). It is not recorded whose cells these are; they may come from a transplant donor. The specimen sequenced was blood, either unsorted or a sorted T cell fraction (not recorded which).

The CDR3 DNA is TGTGCCAGCAGTGAATCCCTCCTGTCGGGGGGGGCAGATACGCAGTATTTT. The encoded protein is CASSESLLSGGADTQYF. This sequence joins TRBV25-1 and TRBJ2-3; 8 bases map to TRBD2. Germline values: CDR1 MGHDK, CDR2 SYGVNS. The CDR3 totals 17 residues. J was trimmed by 4 bases and V by 1 base; bases with no gene match: 10.